A single T cell receptor (beta chain) is shown here with its context. The germline V gene has CDR1 MNHEY and CDR2 SVGEGT. After removal of 2 bases from V and 5 bases from J, the junction contained 11 bases not matched to a gene. The CDR3 has 17 amino acids. The data derive from a study of blood T cell repertoires in COVID-19. Assay used: immunoSEQ multiplex PCR; TCRdb lists only in-frame clones, some missing. The sample contains a few hundred thousand clones, approximately 85% of which appear only once. The material sequenced was peripheral blood. The receptor was isolated from a human donor with COVID-19, enrolled during active disease. The donor label of this sample is uncertain. J is TRBJ1-5 and V is TRBV6-2 or TRBV6-3, with 8 bases identical to TRBD1. Here the CDR3 reads CASSYPKDRGYDQPQHF. As DNA, the CDR3 is TGTGCCAGCAGTTACCCTAAAGACAGGGGTTATGATCAGCCCCAGCATTTT.